This T cell receptor beta chain appears in the sequencing data of a study of blood T cell repertoires in COVID-19. Participants spanned ages about 18 to 90 years and resided in roughly 26 US areas. In assigning cohorts, the study relied on participant-reported clinical history. Cohort 3 recovery required two negative PCRs, clearance, or symptom resolution. Per the germline V gene, CDR1 is SGHTA and CDR2 is FQGTGA. Trimming took 5 bases from V and 4 from J; bases not matched to a gene: 3. The CDR3 is 13 residues long. The table came from immunoSEQ multiplex PCR; TCRdb's copy has only in-frame clones and leaves some out. The repertoire consists of fewer than 250,000 clones, with around nine tenths occurring once and the leading ten covering 11%.

The genes are TRBV7-3 and TRBJ2-7; 9 nucleotides agree with TRBD1. The source material was PBMCs or T cells enriched from blood (not recorded which). The TCR comes from a man aged 25 to 45 who had recovered from COVID-19. CDR3 coding DNA: TGTGCCAGCAGCACCGGGACAGGGTACGAGCAGTACTTC. The encoded protein is CASSTGTGYEQYF. Full variable domain (remainder filled in from reference TRBV7-3 and TRBJ2-7): GAGVSQTPSNKVTEKGKYVELRCDPISGHTALYWYRQSLGQGPEFLIYFQGTGAADDSGLPNDRFFAVRPEGSVSTLKIQRTERGDSAVYLCASSTGTGYEQYFGPGTRLTVT.